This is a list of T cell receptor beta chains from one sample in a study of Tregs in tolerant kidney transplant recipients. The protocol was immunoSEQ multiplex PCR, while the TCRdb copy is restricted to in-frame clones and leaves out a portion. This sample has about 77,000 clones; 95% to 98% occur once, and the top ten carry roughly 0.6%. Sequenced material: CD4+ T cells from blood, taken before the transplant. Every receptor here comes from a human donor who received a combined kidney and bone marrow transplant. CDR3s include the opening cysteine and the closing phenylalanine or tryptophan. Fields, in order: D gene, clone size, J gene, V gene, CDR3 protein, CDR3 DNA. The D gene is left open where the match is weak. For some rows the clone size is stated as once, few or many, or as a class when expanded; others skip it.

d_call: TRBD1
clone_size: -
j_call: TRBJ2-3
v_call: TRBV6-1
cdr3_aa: CASRGTGEADTQYF
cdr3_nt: TGTGCCAGCAGAGGGACAGGGGAAGCAGATACGCAGTATTTT

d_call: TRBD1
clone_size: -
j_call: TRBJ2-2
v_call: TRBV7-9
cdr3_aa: CASSLVGTGGTGELFF
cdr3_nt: TGTGCCAGCAGCTTGGTTGGGACAGGGGGCACCGGGGAGCTGTTTTTT

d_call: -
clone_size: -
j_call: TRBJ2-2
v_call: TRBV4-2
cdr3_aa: CASSRGPSGQTGELFF
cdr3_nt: TGTGCCAGCAGCCGGGGGCCTAGCGGACAAACCGGGGAGCTGTTTTTT

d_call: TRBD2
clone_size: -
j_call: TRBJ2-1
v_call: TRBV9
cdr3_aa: CASSVEPSGYNEQFF
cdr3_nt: TGTGCCAGCAGCGTAGAGCCTAGCGGATACAATGAGCAGTTCTTC

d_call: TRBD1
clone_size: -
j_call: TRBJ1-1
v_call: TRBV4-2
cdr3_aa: CASRHGQGVTEAFF
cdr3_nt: TGTGCCAGCAGACATGGACAGGGGGTTACTGAAGCTTTCTTT

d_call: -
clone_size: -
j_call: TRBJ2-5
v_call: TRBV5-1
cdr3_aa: CASSLMRALGQETQYF
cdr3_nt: TGCGCCAGCAGCTTGATGAGGGCGCTTGGCCAAGAGACCCAGTACTTC

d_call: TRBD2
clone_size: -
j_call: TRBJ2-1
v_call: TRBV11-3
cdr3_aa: CASSLGGLAGSNEQFF
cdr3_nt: TGTGCCAGCAGCTTAGGAGGACTAGCGGGGTCCAATGAGCAGTTCTTC

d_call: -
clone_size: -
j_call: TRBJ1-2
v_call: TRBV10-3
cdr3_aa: CAISDKQASYGYTF
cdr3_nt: TGTGCCATCAGTGATAAACAGGCCTCCTATGGCTACACCTTC

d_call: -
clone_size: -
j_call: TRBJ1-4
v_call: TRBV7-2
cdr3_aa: CASSLAPRMRDEKLFF
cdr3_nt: TGTGCCAGCAGCTTAGCGCCGCGGATGAGGGATGAAAAACTGTTTTTT

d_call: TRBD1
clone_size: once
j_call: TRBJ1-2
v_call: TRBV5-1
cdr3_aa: CASSTRDSSNYGYTF
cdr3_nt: TGCGCCAGCAGCACCCGGGACAGCTCTAACTATGGCTACACCTTC

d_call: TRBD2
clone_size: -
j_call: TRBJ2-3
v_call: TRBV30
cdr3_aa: CAWSTSGWDTQYF
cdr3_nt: TGTGCCTGGAGCACTAGCGGGTGGGATACGCAGTATTTT

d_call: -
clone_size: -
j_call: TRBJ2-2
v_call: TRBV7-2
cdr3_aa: CASSSRRGLGELFF
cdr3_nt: TGTGCCAGCAGCTCCCGCCGGGGACTCGGGGAGCTGTTTTTT

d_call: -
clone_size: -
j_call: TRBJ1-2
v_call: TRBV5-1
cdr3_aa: CASSRSDSMDGYTF
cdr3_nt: TGCGCCAGCAGCAGATCTGACAGCATGGATGGCTACACCTTC

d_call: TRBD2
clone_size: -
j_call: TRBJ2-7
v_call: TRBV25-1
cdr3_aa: CASSEGGRGYEQYF
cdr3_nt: TGTGCCAGCAGTGAAGGCGGGAGGGGATACGAGCAGTACTTC

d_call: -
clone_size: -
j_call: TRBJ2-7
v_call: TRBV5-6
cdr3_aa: CASSFLGQGRPHYEQYF
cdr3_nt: TGTGCCAGCAGCTTTTTGGGGCAAGGCAGGCCACACTACGAGCAGTACTTC

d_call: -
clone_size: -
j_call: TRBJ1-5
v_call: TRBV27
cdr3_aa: CASSLAGSNQPQHF
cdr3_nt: TGTGCCAGCAGTTTGGCAGGTAGCAATCAGCCCCAGCATTTT

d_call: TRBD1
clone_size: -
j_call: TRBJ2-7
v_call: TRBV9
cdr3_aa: CASSRTGQGEYEQYF
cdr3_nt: TGTGCCAGCAGCAGAACGGGACAGGGAGAATACGAGCAGTACTTC

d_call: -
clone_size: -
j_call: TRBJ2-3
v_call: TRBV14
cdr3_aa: CASSQTGISTDTQYF
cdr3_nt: TGTGCCAGCAGCCAAACAGGGATATCCACAGATACGCAGTATTTT

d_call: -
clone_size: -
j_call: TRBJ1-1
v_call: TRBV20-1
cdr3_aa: CRDGDTEAFF
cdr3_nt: TGCAGAGACGGGGACACTGAAGCTTTCTTT

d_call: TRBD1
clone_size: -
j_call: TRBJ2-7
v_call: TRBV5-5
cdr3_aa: CASSRTGDTYEQYF
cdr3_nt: TGTGCCAGCAGCCGGACAGGGGATACCTACGAGCAGTACTTC

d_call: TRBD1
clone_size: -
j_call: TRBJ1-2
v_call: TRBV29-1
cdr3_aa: CSGGTGLYGYTF
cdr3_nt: TGCAGCGGGGGGACAGGGCTCTATGGCTACACCTTC

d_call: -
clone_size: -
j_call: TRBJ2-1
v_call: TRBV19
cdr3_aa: CASSKTGKGTNEQFF
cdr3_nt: TGTGCCAGTAGTAAGACGGGAAAGGGGACTAATGAGCAGTTCTTC

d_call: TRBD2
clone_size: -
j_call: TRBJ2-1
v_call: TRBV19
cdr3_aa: CASSRASGYNEQFF
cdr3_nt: TGTGCCAGTAGTAGGGCTAGCGGCTACAATGAGCAGTTCTTC